These 26 T cell receptor beta chains came from one sample sequenced in a study of blood T cell repertoires in COVID-19. Assay used: immunoSEQ multiplex PCR; TCRdb lists only in-frame clones, some missing. This sample has around 81,000 clones, with 88% found just once. The sample taken for sequencing was peripheral blood. The receptors were sampled from a man in his 70s with acute or convalescent COVID-19.

This chain links TRBV5-1 with TRBJ2-5; D is possibly TRBD2 (6 bases). This CDR3 region has 15 residues. Germline CDR1 SGHRS, CDR2 YFSETQ. Trimming took 2 bases from V and 4 from J, leaving 15 bases between them. CDR3 amino acids: CASSFTSGSGETQYF. The CDR3 DNA sequence: TGCGCCAGCAGCTTTACCTCCGGGAGTGGAGAGACCCAGTACTTC. The complete variable domain, with remaining parts taken from reference TRBV5-1 and TRBJ2-5, reads KAGVTQTPRYLIKTRGQQVTLSCSPISGHRSVSWYQQTPGQGLQFLFEYFSETQRNKGNFPGRFSGRQFSNSRSEMNVSTLELGDSALYLCASSFTSGSGETQYFGPGTRLLVL.

The rearrangement joins TRBV28 to TRBJ2-7; 9 nucleotides match TRBD2. J gave up 2 bases and V 7 bases, and 12 bases lay outside the gene matches. The CDR3 has 16 amino acids. The germline V gene has CDR1 MDHEN and CDR2 SYDVKM. CDR3 sequence: CASNLSPGLATYEQYF. CDR3 DNA: TGTGCCAGCAACCTCTCCCCGGGACTAGCCACCTACGAGCAGTACTTC.

V and J are TRBV7-2 and TRBJ2-3; weak D call: TRBD2 (7 bases). The CDR3 consists of 14 residues. The V gene lost 4 bases and the J gene lost 3 bases, with 11 bases spanning the gap. Germline lookup yields CDR1 SGHTA and CDR2 FQGNSA. The DNA of the CDR3 is TGTGCCAGCAGCTCGGGGGGCCAAACAGATACGCAGTATTTT. As protein: CASSSGGQTDTQYF.

This sequence joins TRBV7-2 and TRBJ2-1; D unresolved. The germline gives CDR1 SGHTA, CDR2 FQGNSA. The CDR3 length is 16 residues. V was pared by 8 bases and J by 0 bases, with 17 bases between. The CDR3 bases are TGTGCCAGCCGCCACCGTACGGTTGACTCCTACAATGAGCAGTTCTTC. The encoded protein is CASRHRTVDSYNEQFF.

The gene calls are TRBV20-1 and TRBJ2-1; the D is unclear. Germline V gene lookup returns CDR1 DFQATT and CDR2 SNEGSKA (reference sequence). The CDR3 sequence is 10 residues long. The V end was cut by 2 bases, the J end by 13 bases, with 9 bases between. CDR3 DNA sequence: TGCAGTGCTAGACTAGAGGAACAGTTCTTC. Residues: CSARLEEQFF.

CDR3 nucleotide sequence: TGTGCCAGCAGCCCCCCACGAGAGGGATTATATGGCTACACCTTC. This encodes CASSPPREGLYGYTF. This rearrangement joins TRBV28 to TRBJ1-2, with D hard to call. This CDR3 is built from 15 residues. V gave up 6 bases and J gave up 5 bases, with 19 bases separating them. The germline CDR1 and CDR2 sequences are MDHEN and SYDVKM.

The CDR3 region is CASSSSGTGRTGELFF. CDR3 nucleotides: TGTGCCAGCAGCTCCTCCGGGACAGGGAGGACCGGGGAGCTGTTTTTT. The rearrangement links TRBV7-9 to TRBJ2-2, with 9 bases fitting TRBD1. Unmatched junction bases numbered 8, after V lost 4 bases and J lost 5 bases. The CDR3 extends over 16 amino acids. CDR1 SEHNR and CDR2 FQNEAQ come from the germline V gene (reference sequence).

V and J are TRBV12-3 or TRBV12-4 and TRBJ2-3; D is unresolved. The ends were cut back, 7 bases at V and 4 bases at J, with 6 bases in the middle. The CDR3 runs to 11 residues. The CDR3 is CASTLSDTQYF. The CDR3 bases are TGTGCCAGCACCCTTTCAGATACGCAGTATTTT.

This clone was counted a single time. The rearrangement links TRBV7-9 to TRBJ1-2, with D tentatively TRBD1 (6 bases). Trimming shortened V by 6 bases and J by 4 bases, and 18 bases separated the two germline ends. The germline V gene has CDR1 SEHNR and CDR2 FQNEAQ (reference sequence). The CDR3 runs 15 residues. For the CDR3, the DNA is TGTGCCAGCAGGTCACGGGACACGGAGGCCTATGGCTACACCTTC. Translating gives CASRSRDTEAYGYTF.

The V call is TRBV2, the J call TRBJ2-7; D is unresolved. Trimming shortened V by 5 bases and J by 0 bases, and 5 bases separated the two germline ends. This CDR3 region has 12 residues. Germline V gene data show CDR1 as SNHLY and CDR2 as FYNNEI. CDR3 sequence reads: CASSYSSYEQYF. In DNA form, the CDR3 reads TGTGCCAGCAGTTATAGCTCCTACGAGCAGTACTTC.

The chain joins TRBV5-4 to TRBJ2-1; TRBD2 agrees at 14 bases. The CDR3 covers 17 residues. With 4 bases clipped from V and 4 bases from J, the junction kept 7 bases outside the gene matches. Germline values: CDR1 SGHNT, CDR2 YYREEE (reference sequence). The DNA for the CDR3 is TGTGCCAGCAGCAAAGGGACTAGCGGGGGTATTTACAATGAGCAGTTCTTC. Translated, it gives CASSKGTSGGIYNEQFF.

This rearrangement joins TRBV7-2 to TRBJ2-7, with 7 bases aligning to TRBD2. In germline, CDR1 is SGHTA, CDR2 FQGNSA. The trim removed 2 bases at V and 3 bases at J, leaving 7 bases unmatched. The length of the CDR3 is 15 residues. Here the CDR3 DNA reads TGTGCCAGCAGCTTATTTGGCGGGAGAAGCTACGAGCAGTACTTC. Its translation: CASSLFGGRSYEQYF.

The chain is built from TRBV3-1 (or the pseudogene TRBV3-2) and TRBJ1-1; TRBD1 agrees at 10 bases. Trimming removed 1 base from V and 5 bases from J; junction bases left unmatched: 4. The CDR3 sequence is 15 residues long. Germline V CDR1 and CDR2: LGHDT, YNNKEL (reference sequence). The CDR3 nucleotides read TGTGCCAGCAGCCAAGCAGGGACAGGGGATACTGAAGCTTTCTTT. Encoded protein: CASSQAGTGDTEAFF.

The chain couples TRBV5-1 to TRBJ1-6; D gene unclear. Germline CDR1 is SGHRS and CDR2 is YFSETQ. The CDR3 sequence is 12 residues long. Trimming pared 4 bases from V and 7 bases from J, leaving 6 bases between. The CDR3 nucleotides read TGCGCCAGCAGCGTCGGGAATTCACCCCTCCACTTT. Translating gives CASSVGNSPLHF.

This clone was recorded once. The chain joins TRBV3-1 (or the pseudogene TRBV3-2) to TRBJ2-7; D is perhaps TRBD2 (5 bases). The V and J ends lost 5 bases and 2 bases respectively, with 13 bases between them. Germline CDR1 and CDR2: LGHDT and YNNKEL (reference sequence). This CDR3 spans 14 amino acids. The CDR3 sequence is CASSSTWEPYEQYF. The CDR3 DNA is TGTGCCAGCAGCTCTACCTGGGAGCCCTACGAGCAGTACTTC.

The V call is TRBV7-6, the J call TRBJ2-1, with 14 bases fitting TRBD2. Germline V CDR1 and CDR2: SGHVS, FNYEAQ. This CDR3 is built from 17 residues. Trimming took 5 bases from V and 4 from J; bases not matched to a gene: 7. The CDR3 nucleotides are TGTGCCAGCAGCACACAGGGACTAGCGGGGGTATACAATGAGCAGTTCTTC. Residues: CASSTQGLAGVYNEQFF.

V usage is TRBV14 and J usage is TRBJ2-7, with TRBD1 matching 7 bases. This CDR3 contains 15 residues. Germline V gene sequence: CDR1 SGHDN, CDR2 FVKESK. V shed 2 bases, J shed 3 bases, and the junction held 7 bases outside the gene matches. This CDR3 is CASSQRQGPFYEQYF. CDR3 coding DNA: TGTGCCAGCAGCCAAAGACAGGGCCCCTTCTACGAGCAGTACTTC.

The CDR3 loop reads CASSPRTGEQYF. The CDR3 DNA sequence: TGTGCCAGCTCACCACGGACAGGGGAGCAGTACTTC. The chain couples TRBV18 to TRBJ2-7; 8 bases map to TRBD1. Germline CDR1 reads KGHSH; CDR2 reads LQKENI. This CDR3 is 12 amino acids long. The ends lost 1 base at V and 7 bases at J; junction bases unmatched: 0.

The V call is TRBV5-1, the J call TRBJ2-1; D might be TRBD1 (6 bases). This CDR3 region has 15 residues. Per the germline V gene, CDR1 is SGHRS and CDR2 is YFSETQ. The V gene lost 4 bases and the J gene lost 0 bases, with 11 bases spanning the gap. CDR3 loop: CASSVTGLSYNEQFF. In nucleotides, the CDR3 is TGCGCCAGCAGCGTAACAGGGCTCTCCTACAATGAGCAGTTCTTC.

The chain links TRBV24-1 to TRBJ2-3, with D perhaps TRBD1 (6 bases). This CDR3 contains 15 residues. Germline CDR1 is KGHDR and CDR2 is SFDVKD. V lost 0 bases and J 4 bases, leaving 10 bases between the germline ends. This chain's CDR3 is CATSDLVRGADTQYF. CDR3 nucleotides: TGTGCCACCAGTGATTTGGTCAGGGGCGCAGATACGCAGTATTTT.

The gene calls are TRBV6-6 and TRBJ1-5; TRBD1 agrees at 7 bases. The CDR3 length is 15 residues. From germline, CDR1 is MNHNY and CDR2 SVGAGI (reference sequence). J lost 1 base, V lost 6 bases, and 6 bases had no gene match. The CDR3 nucleotides read TGTGCCAGCAGCCTCCGGACAGGAAGCAATCAGCCCCAGCATTTT. Its protein product is CASSLRTGSNQPQHF.

The chain joins TRBV27 to TRBJ1-6, with 7 bases matching TRBD1. Trimming took 5 bases from V and 7 from J; bases not matched to a gene: 5. Germline CDR1 and CDR2: MNHEY and SMNVEV (reference sequence). The CDR3 runs 14 residues. The CDR3 reads CASSRGQSNSPLHF. The CDR3 bases are TGTGCCAGCAGTAGGGGACAGTCCAATTCACCCCTCCACTTT.

The J gene is TRBJ1-6, the V gene TRBV28; 7 bases match TRBD1. CDR3 length equals 15 residues. The germline gives CDR1 MDHEN, CDR2 SYDVKM. The ends lost 5 bases at V and 7 bases at J; junction bases unmatched: 8. CDR3 sequence: CASSLIPGQNSPLHF. CDR3 coding DNA: TGTGCCAGCAGTCTCATCCCGGGACAGAATTCACCCCTCCACTTT. Full variable domain (remainder filled in from reference TRBV28 and TRBJ1-6): DVKVTQSSRYLVKRTGEKVFLECVQDMDHENMFWYRQDPGLGLRLIYFSYDVKMKEKGDIPEGYSVSREKKERFSLILESASTNQTSMYLCASSLIPGQNSPLHFGNGTRLTVT.

This clone has a single count. The chain uses TRBV24-1 and TRBJ1-2, with 10 positions matching TRBD1. Germline V gene lookup returns CDR1 KGHDR and CDR2 SFDVKD. This CDR3 contains 13 residues. With 9 bases clipped from V and 7 bases from J, the junction kept 7 bases outside the gene matches. The CDR3 DNA reads as TGTGCCACCCGGGGACAGGGGTTCGGTGGCTACACCTTC. Encoded protein: CATRGQGFGGYTF.

This clone has a single count. The chain carries TRBV9 and TRBJ2-3; D might be TRBD2 (6 bases). CDR1 is SGDLS and CDR2 is YYNGEE in the germline V gene. V lost 7 bases to trimming and J lost 2 bases, with 20 bases between them. The CDR3 consists of 16 residues. In DNA form, the CDR3 reads TGTGCCAGCGGGCCCCAGGTTAGCGGCAACACAGATACGCAGTATTTT. It codes for CASGPQVSGNTDTQYF.

The chain recombines TRBV2 with TRBJ1-6, with D tentatively TRBD1 (6 bases). V was trimmed by 8 bases and J by 10 bases, leaving 18 bases between them. The CDR3 totals 14 residues. Germline CDR1 reads SNHLY; CDR2 reads FYNNEI. This chain's CDR3 is CASANTGLKSPLHF. The CDR3 DNA is TGTGCCAGCGCTAATACAGGGTTGAAATCACCCCTCCACTTT. The full variable domain, its missing parts supplied by reference TRBV2 and TRBJ1-6, is EPEVTQTPSHQVTQMGQEVILRCVPISNHLYFYWYRQILGQKVEFLVSFYNNEISEKSEIFDDQFSVERPDGSNFTLKIRSTKLEDSAMYFCASANTGLKSPLHFGNGTRLTVT.